This T cell receptor beta chain derives from a study of lymphopenia after photon versus proton radiotherapy. General study points: After the lymphocyte nadir, photon-treated repertoires showed oligoclonal expansion, especially of CD8+ Temra cells.

The table came from immunoSEQ multiplex PCR; TCRdb's copy has only in-frame clones and leaves some out. The sample has 20,000 to 25,000 clones, around 90% seen once. For this clone: Its antigen is still unknown.

Germline V lookup: CDR1 MDHEN, CDR2 SYDVKM. Trimming cost V 4 bases and J 7 bases; bases outside gene matches: 5. CDR3 length equals 15 residues. V and J are TRBV28 and TRBJ2-1; 12 nucleotides line up with TRBD2. This TCR derives from a woman in her 70s with pancreatic cancer. Some clones in this sample may be carry-over from other donors' samples. Here the sequenced sample was peripheral blood, taken from a patient treated with proton-based radiotherapy. The CDR3 DNA follows: TGTGCCAGCAGTTCCCTAGCGGGAGGGAGAAATGAGCAGTTCTTC. Residues: CASSSLAGGRNEQFF.